This T cell receptor (beta chain) was documented in a study of blood T cell repertoires in COVID-19. Across the study: From the United States, Italy and Spain came samples of acute and convalescent COVID-19. The cDNA or gDNA used as material had been derived from T cells, B-cell-depleted T cells, or PBMCs.

Germline loops: CDR1 LNHDA, CDR2 SQIVND (reference sequence). V was pared by 10 bases and J by 2 bases, with 6 bases of the junction left unmatched. This CDR3 has 13 amino acids. Original handling: Reference gene primer amplification gave estimated nucleated cell counts. TCRdb's copy holds only in-frame clones and misses some; the assay was immunoSEQ multiplex PCR. D and trimming come from the DNA, and the V and J calls and clone size come from that table. The sample contains about 230,000 clones, approximately 87% of which appear only once. The rearrangement links TRBV19 to TRBJ2-3; 7 nucleotides agree with TRBD2. The sequenced material came from peripheral blood. This receptor was identified in a woman aged 70-85 years with active or convalescent COVID-19. The CDR3 sequence is CATSGRITDTQYF. CDR3 sequence (DNA): TGTGCCACCTCCGGGAGGATCACAGATACGCAGTATTTT.